A single sample is the source of the 11 T cell receptor beta chains below, sequenced in a study of T cells after yellow fever vaccination. TCRdb reanalysed the 5' RACE reads using MiXCR and keeps one entry per CDR3 protein. The repertoire holds some 500,000 distinct CDR3 sequences, with approximately 15% as singletons. This sample comprised PBMCs, obtained on the day of the yellow fever booster vaccination. The receptors here all came from a man aged 25-45 years who received the YFV17D yellow fever vaccine.

The chain has TRBV7-8 and TRBJ2-2; 7 positions match TRBD2. Looked up from germline, CDR1 is SGHVS and CDR2 is FQNEAQ. The CDR3 is 16 amino acids. Trimming took 4 bases from V and 6 from J; bases not matched to a gene: 11. The CDR3 here is CASSSWTSKISGELFF. CDR3 bases: TGTGCCAGCAGCTCCTGGACTAGTAAGATTTCCGGGGAGCTGTTTTTT.

This clonotype has more than one count but fewer than ten. The chain uses TRBV5-1 and TRBJ2-7; D tentatively reads TRBD1 or TRBD2 (6 bases each). This CDR3 is 14 amino acids long. V dropped 3 bases and J dropped 2 bases, with 12 bases sitting between them. CDR1 is SGHRS and CDR2 is YFSETQ in the germline V gene. The CDR3 region is CASSSGAGTYEQYF. The CDR3 nucleotides are TGCGCCAGCAGCTCGGGGGCTGGGACCTACGAGCAGTACTTC.

The rearrangement uses TRBV30 and TRBJ2-2; 9 bases are shared with TRBD1. CDR3 length: 17 residues. The V gene end was trimmed by 4 bases and the J gene end by 3 bases; junction bases not matched to a gene: 12. CDR1 and CDR2 from the germline V gene are GTSNPN and SVGIG (reference sequence). The CDR3 region has the DNA TGTGCCTGGACTTTCGACCCCGGGGACAGGGACACCGGGGAGCTGTTTTTT. Protein: CAWTFDPGDRDTGELFF.

This clonotype was recorded a few times. The V gene is TRBV10-3, the J gene TRBJ2-7; D unclear. Trimming left V 0 bases short and J 2 bases short, with 5 bases between. This CDR3 is 13 amino acids long. Germline V lookup: CDR1 ENHRY, CDR2 SYGVKD. As DNA, the CDR3 is TGTGCCATCAGTGAGTCCATAGCCTACGAGCAGTACTTC. It translates to CAISESIAYEQYF.

This clonotype has more than one count but fewer than ten. The chain uses TRBV5-4 and TRBJ1-1, with 10 bases identical to TRBD1. Per germline, CDR1 SGHNT and CDR2 YYREEE (reference sequence). The CDR3 loop spans 19 amino acids. V lost 0 bases, J lost 1 base, and 12 bases stayed unmatched. In DNA, the CDR3 is TGTGCCAGCAGCTTGGCCAGACAGGGGGCGAGGGGAACGAACACTGAAGCTTTCTTT. It encodes CASSLARQGARGTNTEAFF. Filled out from reference TRBV5-4 and TRBJ1-1, the complete variable domain reads ETGVTQSPTHLIKTRGQQVTLRCSSQSGHNTVSWYQQALGQGPQFIFQYYREEENGRGNFPPRFSGLQFPNYSSELNVNALELDDSALYLCASSLARQGARGTNTEAFFGQGTRLTVV.

The V gene is TRBV12-3 or TRBV12-4, the J gene TRBJ2-3; a possible D gene is TRBD2 (6 bases). There are 15 residues in the CDR3. Trimming removed 6 bases at V and 2 bases at J, with 15 bases between. The chain's CDR3 is CASRSSGLPTDTQYF. The CDR3 region has the DNA TGTGCCAGCAGGAGCTCGGGACTTCCCACAGATACGCAGTATTTT.

The chain recombines TRBV13 with TRBJ2-7; perhaps TRBD2 as D (5 bases). CDR1 is PRHDT and CDR2 is FYEKMQ in the germline V gene (reference sequence). Trimming shortened V by 3 bases and J by 0 bases, and 18 bases separated the two germline ends. The CDR3 spans 17 residues. This CDR3 is CASSFLAQTPSSYEQYF. CDR3 bases: TGTGCCAGCAGCTTCTTAGCGCAAACCCCCAGCTCCTACGAGCAGTACTTC. Full variable domain (outside the CDR3, taken from reference TRBV13 and TRBJ2-7): AAGVIQSPRHLIKEKRETATLKCYPIPRHDTVYWYQQGPGQDPQFLISFYEKMQSDKGSIPDRFSAQQFSDYHSELNMSSLELGDSALYFCASSFLAQTPSSYEQYFGPGTRLTVT.

This clonotype has only a few counts. The CDR3 spells CASSLRTPSLDEQYF. As DNA, the CDR3 is TGTGCCAGCAGTCTACGGACCCCGTCCCTGGACGAGCAGTACTTC. The J gene is TRBJ2-7, the V gene TRBV27; the D is unclear. V lost 5 bases, J lost 5 bases, and 19 bases lay in between. Germline CDR1 reads MNHEY; CDR2 reads SMNVEV (reference sequence). This CDR3 region has 15 residues.

This clonotype was seen ten or more times. The chain joins TRBV6-2 or TRBV6-3 to TRBJ2-2; tentatively, D is TRBD1 or TRBD2 (5 bases each). The V gene lost 7 bases and the J gene lost 6 bases, with 18 bases spanning the gap. The CDR3 spans 15 residues. Germline V CDR1 and CDR2: MNHEY, SVGEGT. The CDR3 sequence: CASTRPGRVAGELFF. CDR3 bases: TGTGCCAGCACTAGACCGGGACGAGTGGCCGGGGAGCTGTTTTTT.

The chain recombines TRBV11-2 with TRBJ2-2; possible D gene TRBD2, 5 bases. The CDR3 length is 20 residues. Germline V gene data show CDR1 as SGHAT and CDR2 as FQNNGV. V was cut by 1 base and J by 0 bases, with 21 bases left in between. CDR3 protein: CASSLVPISAHTANTGELFF. CDR3 nucleotides: TGTGCCAGCAGCTTAGTTCCGATTAGCGCACACACCGCGAACACCGGGGAGCTGTTTTTT. The full variable domain, completed using reference TRBV11-2 and TRBJ2-2, is EAGVAQSPRYKIIEKRQSVAFWCNPISGHATLYWYQQILGQGPKLLIQFQNNGVVDDSQLPKDRFSAERLKGVDSTLKIQPAKLEDSAVYLCASSLVPISAHTANTGELFFGEGSRLTVL.

This clonotype was counted at least ten times. The chain combines TRBV5-1 with TRBJ2-7; TRBD2 matches 7 bases. Germline V lookup: CDR1 SGHRS, CDR2 YFSETQ. With 6 bases clipped from V and 1 base from J, the junction kept 4 bases outside the gene matches. The CDR3 sequence is 13 residues long. CDR3 amino acids: CASTDSGSYEQYF. The CDR3 DNA sequence: TGCGCCAGCACAGATAGCGGGTCCTACGAGCAGTACTTC.